A single sample gave rise to the 30 T cell receptor beta chains below, sequenced in a study of T cells after yellow fever vaccination. TCRdb analysed the 5' RACE reads with MiXCR anew, one entry per CDR3 protein. The repertoire consists of around 610,000 distinct CDR3 sequences, with roughly 13% occurring once and the leading ten covering about 14%. This specimen was PBMCs, taken on the day of the yellow fever booster vaccination. These receptors came from a man under 40 who received the YFV17D yellow fever vaccine.

The chain joins TRBV20-1 to TRBJ1-3; D gene unclear. Per the germline V gene, CDR1 is DFQATT and CDR2 is SNEGSKA (reference sequence). V lost 6 bases to trimming and J lost 0 bases, with 15 bases between them. CDR3 size: 15 residues. Here the CDR3 DNA reads TGCAGTGCCCCCCCGCCGGGAAACTCTGGAAACACCATATATTTT. Amino acids: CSAPPPGNSGNTIYF.

In this sample, this clonotype turned up a few times. J is TRBJ2-2 and V is TRBV20-1; D may match TRBD1 or TRBD2 (5 bases each). This CDR3 has 12 amino acids. Trimming removed 3 bases at V and 16 bases at J, with 18 bases between. Germline V lookup: CDR1 DFQATT, CDR2 SNEGSKA (reference sequence). In nucleotides, the CDR3 is TGCAGTGCTAGCGACCCTTCTGAGGGGCCGTTTTTT. Its protein is CSASDPSEGPFF.

The V call is TRBV6-2 or TRBV6-3, the J call TRBJ2-5; D ambiguous. CDR3 size: 14 residues. Trimming removed 0 bases at V and 2 bases at J, with 7 bases between. CDR1 is MNHEY, CDR2 SVGEGT, per germline. The CDR3 is CASSYSSSQETQYF. As DNA, the CDR3 is TGTGCCAGCAGTTACTCTTCTAGTCAAGAGACCCAGTACTTC.

The genes are TRBV21-1 and TRBJ2-7; the D call of TRBD1 is as the table states it, not checked on the DNA. TRBV21-1 is shown as a pseudogene. This CDR3 has 17 amino acids. CDR3 in DNA: TGTGCCAGCAGCAAATTAGACAGGGGGGGACTCTCCTACGAGCAGTACTTC. This encodes CASSKLDRGGLSYEQYF.

This clonotype has a handful of counts. This sequence joins TRBV7-2 and TRBJ1-1; maybe TRBD1 (6 bases). The V and J ends lost 4 bases and 1 base respectively, with 13 bases between them. Germline assignment: CDR1 SGHTA and CDR2 FQGNSA. The CDR3 is 15 amino acids. The CDR3 is CASSSLGAANTEAFF. The CDR3 region has the DNA TGTGCCAGCAGCTCCCTGGGGGCGGCGAACACTGAAGCTTTCTTT.

This sequence joins TRBV29-1 and TRBJ2-1; 9 bases are shared with TRBD2. The germline gives CDR1 SQVTM, CDR2 ANQGSEA. Losses at the gene ends were 8 bases for V and 4 bases for J; bases not matched to a gene: 6. The CDR3 extends over 13 amino acids. In DNA, the CDR3 is TGCAGCTTCAGGACTAGCGATTACAATGAGCAGTTCTTC. Translation gives CSFRTSDYNEQFF.

This clonotype was counted a few times. The gene calls are TRBV5-1 and TRBJ2-5; the match to TRBD1 covers 8 bases. Germline V gene sequence: CDR1 SGHRS, CDR2 YFSETQ. This CDR3 is built from 15 residues. V shed 1 base, J shed 5 bases, and the junction held 7 bases outside the gene matches. CDR3 DNA: TGCGCCAGCAGCTTGTTGGACAGGGATCGGGAGACCCAGTACTTC. Residues: CASSLLDRDRETQYF. Combining the CDR3 with reference TRBV5-1 and TRBJ2-5 gives the whole variable domain KAGVTQTPRYLIKTRGQQVTLSCSPISGHRSVSWYQQTPGQGLQFLFEYFSETQRNKGNFPGRFSGRQFSNSRSEMNVSTLELGDSALYLCASSLLDRDRETQYFGPGTRLLVL.

V and J are TRBV5-1 and TRBJ2-7; D tentatively reads TRBD1 or TRBD2 (5 bases each). V was pared by 0 bases and J by 6 bases, with 10 bases between. This CDR3 comprises 13 residues. Germline CDR1 reads SGHRS; CDR2 reads YFSETQ. The CDR3 loop is CASSLDPGTEQYF. The CDR3 DNA is TGCGCCAGCAGCTTGGACCCAGGGACCGAGCAGTACTTC.

This clonotype was recorded a few times. The CDR3 region has the DNA TGCGCCAGCAGCTTGGTGGGAGCTAACTATGGCTACACCTTC. This gives the protein CASSLVGANYGYTF. The chain employs TRBV5-1 and TRBJ1-2; D unresolved. V was cut by 0 bases and J by 0 bases, with 6 bases left in between. The CDR3 is 14 residues long. Looked up from germline, CDR1 is SGHRS and CDR2 is YFSETQ.

The J gene is TRBJ2-6, the V gene TRBV7-2, with 8 bases lining up with TRBD1. V shed 3 bases, J shed 11 bases, and the junction held 6 bases outside the gene matches. The V gene's germline CDR1 is SGHTA and CDR2 FQGNSA. The CDR3 length is 14 residues. The CDR3 loop is CASSFRTGYDVLTF. In DNA, the CDR3 is TGTGCCAGCAGCTTCAGGACAGGGTATGACGTCCTGACTTTC.

In this sample, this clonotype turned up a few times. This chain connects TRBV27 to TRBJ1-2, with D possibly TRBD1 on 5 matching bases. Looked up from germline, CDR1 is MNHEY and CDR2 is SMNVEV (reference sequence). V was trimmed by 5 bases and J by 8 bases, leaving 18 bases between them. The CDR3 is 14 amino acids. The chain's CDR3 is CASSRDGIYGGYTF. CDR3 in DNA: TGTGCCAGCAGTAGGGACGGGATCTATGGGGGCTACACCTTC.

The chain uses TRBV7-9 and TRBJ2-5; no reliable D call. Germline V gene lookup returns CDR1 SEHNR and CDR2 FQNEAQ (reference sequence). The CDR3 covers 15 residues. Trimming removed 5 bases at V and 5 bases at J, with 18 bases between. CDR3 in DNA: TGTGCCAGCAGCCAGAATTGGGTTAAACGGGAGACCCAGTACTTC. This gives the protein CASSQNWVKRETQYF.

The chain recombines TRBV20-1 with TRBJ2-3; 8 bases map to TRBD2. The CDR3 length is 14 residues. Germline V gene data show CDR1 as DFQATT and CDR2 as SNEGSKA (reference sequence). The ends lost 1 base at V and 4 bases at J; junction bases unmatched: 4. The CDR3 loop reads CSARGPGGPDTQYF. The CDR3 DNA follows: TGCAGTGCTAGAGGACCGGGAGGGCCAGATACGCAGTATTTT.

The chain carries TRBV20-1 and TRBJ2-1, with 9 bases aligning to TRBD1. Germline assignment: CDR1 DFQATT and CDR2 SNEGSKA (reference sequence). The J segment lost 5 bases and the V segment lost 3 bases, leaving 2 bases of the junction unmatched. The CDR3 length is 13 residues. CDR3 DNA: TGCAGTGCTAGGGGGGACAGGGACAATGAGCAGTTCTTC. It encodes CSARGDRDNEQFF.

The V call is TRBV20-1, the J call TRBJ2-7; D unclear. The germline CDR1 and CDR2 sequences are DFQATT and SNEGSKA (reference sequence). Trimming shortened V by 4 bases and J by 3 bases, and 19 bases separated the two germline ends. The CDR3 spans 15 residues. The DNA for the CDR3 is TGCAGTGCTACCAGAGGACGTCAACAAGGCTACGAGCAGTACTTC. Protein: CSATRGRQQGYEQYF.

Only a few counts were recorded for this clonotype. The CDR3 spells CASTSRGSNQPQHF. CDR3 coding DNA: TGTGCCAGCACTAGCAGGGGTAGCAATCAGCCCCAGCATTTT. The chain joins TRBV12-3 or TRBV12-4 to TRBJ1-5, with D perhaps matching TRBD1 (6 bases). Between the trimmed V and J ends, which lost 7 bases and 0 bases, there was a span of 10 bases. This CDR3 contains 14 residues.

The V gene is TRBV5-1, the J gene TRBJ2-3, with a tentative D call TRBD2 (6 bases). The germline V gene encodes CDR1 SGHRS and CDR2 YFSETQ. V lost 7 bases, J lost 4 bases, and 16 bases lay in between. CDR3 length equals 14 residues. CDR3 amino acids: CASEDDRGADTQYF. The DNA of the CDR3 is TGCGCCAGCGAAGACGACCGCGGGGCAGATACGCAGTATTTT.

In its sample, this clonotype was seen a few times. CDR3 amino acids: CSARGTSGSRSEQFF. The CDR3 bases are TGCAGTGCTAGAGGAACTAGCGGGAGCAGAAGTGAGCAGTTCTTC. This chain connects TRBV20-1 to TRBJ2-1; TRBD2 matches at 11 bases. The V gene's germline CDR1 is DFQATT and CDR2 SNEGSKA (reference sequence). After removal of 1 base from V and 9 bases from J, the junction contained 8 bases not matched to a gene. The CDR3 covers 15 residues.

This chain joins TRBV12-3 or TRBV12-4 and TRBJ1-1; no reliable D call. The CDR3 spans 12 residues. Trimming cost V 1 base and J 10 bases, with 10 bases left between them. The CDR3 protein is CASSLVGRIAFF. The CDR3 region has the DNA TGTGCCAGCAGTTTAGTGGGCAGGATAGCTTTCTTT.

This clonotype occurred a few times. V is TRBV9 and J is TRBJ2-5; 9 bases line up with TRBD2. The V and J ends lost 4 bases and 5 bases, in that order; junction bases with no gene match: 9. Germline lookup yields CDR1 SGDLS and CDR2 YYNGEE. The CDR3 contains 15 residues. CDR3 DNA sequence: TGTGCCAGCAGCTTCAAAGTCGGACTAGCGGAGACCCAGTACTTC. This translates into CASSFKVGLAETQYF.

V is TRBV21-1 and J is TRBJ2-3; no check of the table's D call, TRBD1, against the DNA was made. TRBV21-1 corresponds to a pseudogene. The CDR3 loop spans 14 amino acids. The CDR3 bases are TGTGCCAGCAGCAAGAGGCAGGGTACAGATACGCAGTATTTT. It encodes CASSKRQGTDTQYF.

J is TRBJ2-5 and V is TRBV5-1, with 8 positions matching TRBD1. Per the germline V gene, CDR1 is SGHRS and CDR2 is YFSETQ. V shed 6 bases and J 1 base; nucleotides not matched to a gene: 2. The CDR3 has 13 residues. The CDR3, as DNA: TGCGCCAGCACTACAGGGGGCCAAGAGACCCAGTACTTC. Translating it yields CASTTGGQETQYF.

This clonotype was seen only a few times. This chain uses TRBV5-4 with TRBJ2-6; perhaps TRBD1 as D (6 bases). The V and J ends lost 4 bases and 0 bases respectively, with 14 bases between them. Germline lookup yields CDR1 SGHNT and CDR2 YYREEE (reference sequence). The CDR3 is 17 residues long. The CDR3 sequence is CASSTRTVSSGANVLTF. As DNA, the CDR3 is TGTGCCAGCAGCACCAGGACAGTTTCCTCTGGGGCCAACGTCCTGACTTTC. Variable domain in full (rest from reference TRBV5-4 and TRBJ2-6): ETGVTQSPTHLIKTRGQQVTLRCSSQSGHNTVSWYQQALGQGPQFIFQYYREEENGRGNFPPRFSGLQFPNYSSELNVNALELDDSALYLCASSTRTVSSGANVLTFGAGSRLTVL.

This clonotype appeared a few times. V gene TRBV29-1 combines with J gene TRBJ2-5; possible D gene TRBD1, 5 bases. Trimming pared 4 bases from V and 0 bases from J, leaving 12 bases between. Germline V lookup: CDR1 SQVTM, CDR2 ANQGSEA. The CDR3 covers 14 residues. As DNA, the CDR3 is TGCAGCGTTGGGGGCAGGACGTACCAAGAGACCCAGTACTTC. It encodes CSVGGRTYQETQYF.

This chain connects TRBV4-3 to TRBJ2-7; possible D gene TRBD1, 6 bases. V was trimmed by 2 bases and J by 3 bases, leaving 14 bases between them. The CDR3 runs 15 residues. The V gene's germline CDR1 is LGHNA and CDR2 YSLEER. The DNA for the CDR3 is TGCGCCAGCAGCCAACTCACAGGGATGATCTACGAGCAGTACTTC. This gives the protein CASSQLTGMIYEQYF.

This clonotype was detected a few times. The chain recombines TRBV25-1 with TRBJ2-4; D might be TRBD1 or TRBD2, each matching 6 bases. The CDR3 is 16 residues long. Trimming shortened V by 2 bases and J by 6 bases, and 17 bases separated the two germline ends. Germline-derived CDR1 and CDR2 are MGHDK and SYGVNS. The CDR3 region has the DNA TGTGCCAGCAGTGAAAGGGGGTTGGCGGGGTTAAACATTCAGTACTTC. It codes for CASSERGLAGLNIQYF.

The chain has TRBV12-3 or TRBV12-4 and TRBJ2-1; TRBD2 matches 11 bases. The length of the CDR3 is 15 residues. V trimming: 4 bases; J trimming: 8 bases; junction bases outside the gene matches: 7. The CDR3 DNA reads as TGTGCCAGCAGTTCCACTAGCGGGAGTACCGATGAGCAGTTCTTC. It is translated as CASSSTSGSTDEQFF.

This clonotype was observed many times. This sequence joins TRBV5-1 and TRBJ2-2; D possibly corresponds to TRBD1 (6 bases). The CDR3 has 15 residues. CDR1 SGHRS and CDR2 YFSETQ come from the germline V gene. Trimming pared 2 bases from V and 0 bases from J, leaving 8 bases between. Here the CDR3 reads CASSFDRTNTGELFF. CDR3 DNA: TGCGCCAGCAGCTTTGACAGGACGAACACCGGGGAGCTGTTTTTT.

This clonotype was detected a few times. This rearrangement joins TRBV6-4 to TRBJ1-6; maybe TRBD1 (5 bases). The CDR3 has 14 residues. CDR1 is MRHNA, CDR2 SNTAGT, per germline. V lost 3 bases and J lost 10, with 13 bases in between. CDR3 protein: CASSEWGLSSPLHF. The CDR3 DNA reads TGTGCCAGCAGTGAGTGGGGACTGTCCTCACCCCTCCACTTT.

CDR3 region: CASSYRTSGTFTDTQYF. Written as DNA, the CDR3 is TGTGCCAGCAGTTACCGGACTAGCGGGACATTCACAGATACGCAGTATTTT. This chain connects TRBV6-5 to TRBJ2-3; 12 nucleotides match TRBD2. The CDR3 sequence is 17 residues long. Trimming at V came to 2 bases and at J to 2 bases, leaving 5 bases not matched to a gene. The V gene's germline CDR1 is MNHEY and CDR2 SVGAGI.